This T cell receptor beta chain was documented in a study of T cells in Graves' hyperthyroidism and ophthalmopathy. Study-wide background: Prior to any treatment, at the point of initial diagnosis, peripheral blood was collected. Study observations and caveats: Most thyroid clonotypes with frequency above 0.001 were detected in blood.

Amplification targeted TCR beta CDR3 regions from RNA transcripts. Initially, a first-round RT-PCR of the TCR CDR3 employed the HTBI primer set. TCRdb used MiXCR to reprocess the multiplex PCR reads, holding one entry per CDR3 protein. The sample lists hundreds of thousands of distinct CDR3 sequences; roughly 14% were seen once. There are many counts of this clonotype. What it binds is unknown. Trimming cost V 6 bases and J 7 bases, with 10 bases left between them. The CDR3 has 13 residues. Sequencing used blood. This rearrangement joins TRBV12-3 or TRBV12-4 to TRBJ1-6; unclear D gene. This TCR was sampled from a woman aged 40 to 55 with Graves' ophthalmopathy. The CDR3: CASSSYRNSPLHF. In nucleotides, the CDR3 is TGTGCCAGCAGCTCCTACCGAAATTCACCCCTCCACTTT.